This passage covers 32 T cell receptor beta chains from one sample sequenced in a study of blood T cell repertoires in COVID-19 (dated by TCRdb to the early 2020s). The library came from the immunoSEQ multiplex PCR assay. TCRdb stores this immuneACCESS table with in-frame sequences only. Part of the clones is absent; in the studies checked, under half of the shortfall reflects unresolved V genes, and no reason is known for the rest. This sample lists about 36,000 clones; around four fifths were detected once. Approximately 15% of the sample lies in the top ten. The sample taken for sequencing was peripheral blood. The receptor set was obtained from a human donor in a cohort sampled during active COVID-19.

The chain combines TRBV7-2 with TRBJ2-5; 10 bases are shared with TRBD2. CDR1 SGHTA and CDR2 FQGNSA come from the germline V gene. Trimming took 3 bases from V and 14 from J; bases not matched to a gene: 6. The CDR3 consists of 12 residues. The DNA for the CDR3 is TGTGCCAGCAGCTTTCCTAGCGGGGGAGGATACTTC. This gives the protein CASSFPSGGGYF.

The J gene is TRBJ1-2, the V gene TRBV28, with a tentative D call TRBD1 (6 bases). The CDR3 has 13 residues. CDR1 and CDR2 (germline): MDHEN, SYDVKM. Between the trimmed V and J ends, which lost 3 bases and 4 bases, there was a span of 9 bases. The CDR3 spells CASSLSQGYGYTF. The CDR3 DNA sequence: TGTGCCAGCAGTTTGTCACAGGGCTATGGCTACACCTTC.

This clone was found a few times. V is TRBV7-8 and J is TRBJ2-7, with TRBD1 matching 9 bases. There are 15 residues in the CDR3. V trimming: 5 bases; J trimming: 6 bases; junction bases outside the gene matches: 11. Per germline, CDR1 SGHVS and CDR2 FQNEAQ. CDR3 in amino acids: CASSTRTGQGTEQYF. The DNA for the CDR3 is TGTGCCAGCAGCACAAGAACGGGACAGGGTACCGAGCAGTACTTC.

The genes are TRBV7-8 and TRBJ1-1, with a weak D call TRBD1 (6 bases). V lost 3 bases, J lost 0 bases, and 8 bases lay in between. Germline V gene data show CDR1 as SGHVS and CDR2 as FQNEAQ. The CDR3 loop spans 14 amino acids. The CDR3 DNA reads TGTGCCAGCAGCTTCGAGGGGGTGAACACTGAAGCTTTCTTT. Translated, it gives CASSFEGVNTEAFF. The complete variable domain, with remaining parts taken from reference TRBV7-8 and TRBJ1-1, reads GAGVSQSPRYKVAKRGQDVALRCDPISGHVSLFWYQQALGQGPEFLTYFQNEAQLDKSGLPSDRFFAERPEGSVSTLKIQRTQQEDSAVYLCASSFEGVNTEAFFGQGTRLTVV.

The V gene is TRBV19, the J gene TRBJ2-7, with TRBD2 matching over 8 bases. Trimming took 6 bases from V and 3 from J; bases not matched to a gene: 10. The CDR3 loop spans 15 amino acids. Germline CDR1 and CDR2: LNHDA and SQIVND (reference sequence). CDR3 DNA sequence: TGTGCCAGTAGGGGGCCACGGGGGGGCGGCTACGAGCAGTACTTC. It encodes CASRGPRGGGYEQYF.

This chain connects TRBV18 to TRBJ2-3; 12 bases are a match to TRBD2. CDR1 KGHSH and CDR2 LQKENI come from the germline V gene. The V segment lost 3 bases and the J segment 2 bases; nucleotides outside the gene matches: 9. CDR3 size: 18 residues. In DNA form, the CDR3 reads TGTGCCAGCTCACCTCTCCCTAGCGGGGGGGGATACACAGATACGCAGTATTTT. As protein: CASSPLPSGGGYTDTQYF.

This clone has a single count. The CDR3 reads CASSSLPVGAETQYF. For the CDR3, the DNA is TGCGCCAGCAGCTCGCTACCCGTAGGGGCAGAGACCCAGTACTTC. The chain recombines TRBV5-1 with TRBJ2-5, with D maybe TRBD1 (5 bases). The CDR3 is made up of 15 amino acids. Per the germline V gene, CDR1 is SGHRS and CDR2 is YFSETQ. Trimming cost V 3 bases and J 4 bases, with 16 bases left between them.

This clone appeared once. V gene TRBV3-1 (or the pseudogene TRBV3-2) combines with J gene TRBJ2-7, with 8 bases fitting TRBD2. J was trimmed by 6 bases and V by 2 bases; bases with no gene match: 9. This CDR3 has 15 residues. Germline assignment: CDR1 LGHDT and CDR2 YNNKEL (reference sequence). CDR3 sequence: CASSQFPGLVSEQYF. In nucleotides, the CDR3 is TGTGCCAGCAGCCAATTCCCGGGACTAGTCTCCGAGCAGTACTTC.

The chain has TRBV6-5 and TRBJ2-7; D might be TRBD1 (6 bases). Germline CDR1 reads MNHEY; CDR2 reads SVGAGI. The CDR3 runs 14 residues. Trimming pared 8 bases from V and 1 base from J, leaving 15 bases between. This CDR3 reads CASSGTGSSYEQYF. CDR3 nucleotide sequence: TGTGCCAGCTCGGGAACAGGGAGTTCCTACGAGCAGTACTTC.

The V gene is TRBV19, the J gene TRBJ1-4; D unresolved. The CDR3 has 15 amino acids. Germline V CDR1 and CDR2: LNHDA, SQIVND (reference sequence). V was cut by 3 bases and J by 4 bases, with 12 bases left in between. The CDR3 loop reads CASSIRNSNNEKLFF. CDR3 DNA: TGTGCCAGTAGTATTAGGAACAGTAATAATGAAAAACTGTTTTTT.

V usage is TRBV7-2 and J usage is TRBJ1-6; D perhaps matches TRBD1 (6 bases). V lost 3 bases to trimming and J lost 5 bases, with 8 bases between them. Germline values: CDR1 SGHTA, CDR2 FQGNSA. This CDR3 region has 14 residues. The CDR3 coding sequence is TGTGCCAGCAGCTTCAGACAGGATAATTCACCCCTCCACTTT. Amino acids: CASSFRQDNSPLHF. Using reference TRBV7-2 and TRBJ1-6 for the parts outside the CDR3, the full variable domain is GAGVSQSPSNKVTEKGKDVELRCDPISGHTALYWYRQSLGQGLEFLIYFQGNSAPDKSGLPSDRFSAERTGGSVSTLTIQRTQQEDSAVYLCASSFRQDNSPLHFGNGTRLTVT.

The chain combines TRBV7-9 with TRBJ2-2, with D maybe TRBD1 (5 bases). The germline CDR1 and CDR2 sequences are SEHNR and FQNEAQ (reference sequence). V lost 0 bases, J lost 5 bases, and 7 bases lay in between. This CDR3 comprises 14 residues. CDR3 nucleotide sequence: TGTGCCAGCAGCTTAGCTCAGGGAACCGGGGAGCTGTTTTTT. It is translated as CASSLAQGTGELFF.

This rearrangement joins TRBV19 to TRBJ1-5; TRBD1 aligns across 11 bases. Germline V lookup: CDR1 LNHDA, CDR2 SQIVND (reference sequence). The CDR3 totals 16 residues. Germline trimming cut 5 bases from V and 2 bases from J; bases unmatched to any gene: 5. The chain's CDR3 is CASSGGTGGGNQPQHF. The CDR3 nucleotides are TGTGCCAGTAGTGGGGGGACAGGGGGTGGCAATCAGCCCCAGCATTTT.

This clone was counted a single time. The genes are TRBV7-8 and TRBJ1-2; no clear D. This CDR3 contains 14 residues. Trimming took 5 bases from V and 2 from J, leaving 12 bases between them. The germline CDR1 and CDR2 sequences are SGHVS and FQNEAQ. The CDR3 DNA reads TGTGCCAGCAGCGGGCGGACGGGGAACTATGGCTACACCTTC. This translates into CASSGRTGNYGYTF.

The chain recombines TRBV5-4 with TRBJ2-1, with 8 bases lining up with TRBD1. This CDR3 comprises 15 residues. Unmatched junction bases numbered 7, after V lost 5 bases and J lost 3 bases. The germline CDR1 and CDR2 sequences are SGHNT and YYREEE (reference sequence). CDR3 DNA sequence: TGTGCCAGCAGTGAGGGACAGGTCCTCTACAATGAGCAGTTCTTC. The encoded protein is CASSEGQVLYNEQFF.

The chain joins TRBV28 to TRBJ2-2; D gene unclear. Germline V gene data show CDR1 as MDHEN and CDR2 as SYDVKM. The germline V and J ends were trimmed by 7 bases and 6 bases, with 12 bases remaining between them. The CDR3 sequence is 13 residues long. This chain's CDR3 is CASTKPVPGELFF. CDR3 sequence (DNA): TGTGCCAGCACCAAGCCGGTTCCCGGGGAGCTGTTTTTT.

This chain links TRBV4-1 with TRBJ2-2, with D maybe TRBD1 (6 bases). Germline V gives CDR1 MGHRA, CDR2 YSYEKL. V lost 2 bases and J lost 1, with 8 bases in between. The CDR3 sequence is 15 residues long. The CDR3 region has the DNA TGCGCCAGCAGCCAACAGACAGGGAACACCGGGGAGCTGTTTTTT. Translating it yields CASSQQTGNTGELFF.

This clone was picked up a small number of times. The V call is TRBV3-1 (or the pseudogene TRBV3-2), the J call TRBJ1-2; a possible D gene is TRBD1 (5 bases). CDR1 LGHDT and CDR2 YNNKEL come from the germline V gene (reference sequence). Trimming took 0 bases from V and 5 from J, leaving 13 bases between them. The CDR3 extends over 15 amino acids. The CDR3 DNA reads TGTGCCAGCAGCCAAGAGTTGGGGCGTCCTTATGGCTACACCTTC. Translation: CASSQELGRPYGYTF.

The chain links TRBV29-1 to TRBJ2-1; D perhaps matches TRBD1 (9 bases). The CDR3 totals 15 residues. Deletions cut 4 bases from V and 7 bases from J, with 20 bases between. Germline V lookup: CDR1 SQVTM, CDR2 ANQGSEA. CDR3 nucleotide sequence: TGCAGCGTTGGCACGGGGGGGACAGGGTCTAATGAGCAGTTCTTC. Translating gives CSVGTGGTGSNEQFF.

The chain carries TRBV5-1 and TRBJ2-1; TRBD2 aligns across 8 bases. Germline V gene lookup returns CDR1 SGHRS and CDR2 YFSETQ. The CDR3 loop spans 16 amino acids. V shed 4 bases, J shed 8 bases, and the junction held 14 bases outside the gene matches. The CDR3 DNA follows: TGCGCCAGCAGCCCTGCCGCGGGACTAGGAGGGGATGAGCAGTTCTTC. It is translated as CASSPAAGLGGDEQFF.

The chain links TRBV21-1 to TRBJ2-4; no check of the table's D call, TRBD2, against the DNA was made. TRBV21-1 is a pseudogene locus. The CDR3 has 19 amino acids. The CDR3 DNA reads TGTGCCAGCAGCAAAGCCAGCGGGGCCTCGATAGGAGCCAAAAACATTCAGTACTTC. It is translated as CASSKASGASIGAKNIQYF.

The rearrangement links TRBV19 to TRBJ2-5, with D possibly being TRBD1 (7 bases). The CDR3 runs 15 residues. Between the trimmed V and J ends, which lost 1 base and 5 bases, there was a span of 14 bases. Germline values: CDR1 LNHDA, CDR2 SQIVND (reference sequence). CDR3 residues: CASSIVQGGSETQYF. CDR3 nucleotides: TGTGCCAGTAGTATAGTTCAGGGGGGTTCGGAGACCCAGTACTTC.

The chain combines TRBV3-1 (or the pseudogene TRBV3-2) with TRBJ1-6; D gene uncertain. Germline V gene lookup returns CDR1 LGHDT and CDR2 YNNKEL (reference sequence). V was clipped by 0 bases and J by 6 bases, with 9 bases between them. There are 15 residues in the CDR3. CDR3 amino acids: CASSQDGGINSPLHF. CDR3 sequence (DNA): TGTGCCAGCAGCCAAGATGGCGGGATTAATTCACCCCTCCACTTT.

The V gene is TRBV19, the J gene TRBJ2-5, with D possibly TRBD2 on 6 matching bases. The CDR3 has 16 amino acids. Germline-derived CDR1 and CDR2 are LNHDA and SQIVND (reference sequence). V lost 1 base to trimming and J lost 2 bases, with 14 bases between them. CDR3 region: CASSIGGGDLQETQYF. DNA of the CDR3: TGTGCCAGTAGTATAGGAGGTGGGGACTTACAAGAGACCCAGTACTTC. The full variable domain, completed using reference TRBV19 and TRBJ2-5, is DGGITQSPKYLFRKEGQNVTLSCEQNLNHDAMYWYRQDPGQGLRLIYYSQIVNDFQKGDIAEGYSVSREKKESFPLTVTSAQKNPTAFYLCASSIGGGDLQETQYFGPGTRLLVL.

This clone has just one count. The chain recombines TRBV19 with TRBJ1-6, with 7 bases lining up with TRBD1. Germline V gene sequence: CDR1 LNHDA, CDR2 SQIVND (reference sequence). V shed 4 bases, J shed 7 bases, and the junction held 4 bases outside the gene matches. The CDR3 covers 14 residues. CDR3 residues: CASSTGTVNSPLHF. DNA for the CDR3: TGTGCCAGTAGTACCGGGACAGTCAATTCACCCCTCCACTTT.

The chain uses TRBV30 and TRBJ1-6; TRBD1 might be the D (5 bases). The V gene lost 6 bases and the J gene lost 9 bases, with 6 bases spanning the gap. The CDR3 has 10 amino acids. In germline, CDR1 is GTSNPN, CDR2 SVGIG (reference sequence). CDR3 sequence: CACGGSPLHF. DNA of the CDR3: TGTGCCTGCGGGGGTTCACCCCTCCACTTT. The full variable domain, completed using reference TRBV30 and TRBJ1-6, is SQTIHQWPATLVQPVGSPLSLECTVEGTSNPNLYWYRQAAGRGLQLLFYSVGIGQISSEVPQNLSASRPQDRQFILSSKKLLLSDSGFYLCACGGSPLHFGNGTRLTVT.

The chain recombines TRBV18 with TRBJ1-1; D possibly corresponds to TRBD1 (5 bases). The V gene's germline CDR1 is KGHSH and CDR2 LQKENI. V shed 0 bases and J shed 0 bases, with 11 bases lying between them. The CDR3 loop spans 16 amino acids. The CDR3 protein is CASSPPGPPVNTEAFF. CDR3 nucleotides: TGTGCCAGCTCACCACCGGGGCCCCCAGTGAACACTGAAGCTTTCTTT.

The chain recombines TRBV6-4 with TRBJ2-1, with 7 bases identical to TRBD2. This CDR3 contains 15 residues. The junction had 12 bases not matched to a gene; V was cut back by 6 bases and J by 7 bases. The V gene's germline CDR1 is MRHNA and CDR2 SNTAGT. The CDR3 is CASRSDGGGLNEQFF. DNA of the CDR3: TGTGCCAGCAGGAGTGATGGCGGGGGTTTAAATGAGCAGTTCTTC.

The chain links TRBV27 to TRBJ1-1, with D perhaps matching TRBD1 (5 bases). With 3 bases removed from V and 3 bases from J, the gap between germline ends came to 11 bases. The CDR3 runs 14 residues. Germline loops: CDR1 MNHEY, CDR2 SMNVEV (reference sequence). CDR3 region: CASSFRGIDTEAFF. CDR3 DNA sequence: TGTGCCAGCAGTTTTCGGGGGATCGACACTGAAGCTTTCTTT.

The CDR3 DNA is TGTGCCAGCAGCTCGGCCCCGGCGGGAACTGAAGCTTTCTTT. The encoded protein is CASSSAPAGTEAFF. The chain links TRBV7-2 to TRBJ1-1; D is undetermined. The CDR3 consists of 14 residues. Germline values: CDR1 SGHTA, CDR2 FQGNSA. V was pared by 4 bases and J by 5 bases, with 14 bases between.

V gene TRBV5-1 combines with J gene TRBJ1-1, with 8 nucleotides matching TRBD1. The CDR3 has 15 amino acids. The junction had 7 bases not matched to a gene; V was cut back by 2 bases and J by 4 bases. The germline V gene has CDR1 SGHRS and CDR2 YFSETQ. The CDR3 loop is CASSFDRGPFTEAFF. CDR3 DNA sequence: TGCGCCAGCAGCTTTGACAGGGGTCCGTTCACTGAAGCTTTCTTT.

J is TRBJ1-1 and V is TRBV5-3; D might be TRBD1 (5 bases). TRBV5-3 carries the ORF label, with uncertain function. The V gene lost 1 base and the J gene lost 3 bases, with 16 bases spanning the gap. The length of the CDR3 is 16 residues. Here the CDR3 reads CARSLCKDKRDTEAFF. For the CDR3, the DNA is TGTGCCAGAAGCTTGTGTAAGGACAAGCGGGACACTGAAGCTTTCTTT.